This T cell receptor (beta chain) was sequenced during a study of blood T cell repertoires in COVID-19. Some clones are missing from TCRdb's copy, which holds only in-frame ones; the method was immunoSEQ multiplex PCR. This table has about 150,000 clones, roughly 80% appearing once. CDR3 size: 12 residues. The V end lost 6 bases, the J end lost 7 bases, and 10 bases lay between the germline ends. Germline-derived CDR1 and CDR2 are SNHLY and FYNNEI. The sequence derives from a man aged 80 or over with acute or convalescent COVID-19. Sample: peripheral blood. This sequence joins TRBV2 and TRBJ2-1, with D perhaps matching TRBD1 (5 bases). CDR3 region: CASRGLGNEQFF. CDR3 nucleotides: TGTGCCAGCAGGGGGCTGGGGAATGAGCAGTTCTTC.